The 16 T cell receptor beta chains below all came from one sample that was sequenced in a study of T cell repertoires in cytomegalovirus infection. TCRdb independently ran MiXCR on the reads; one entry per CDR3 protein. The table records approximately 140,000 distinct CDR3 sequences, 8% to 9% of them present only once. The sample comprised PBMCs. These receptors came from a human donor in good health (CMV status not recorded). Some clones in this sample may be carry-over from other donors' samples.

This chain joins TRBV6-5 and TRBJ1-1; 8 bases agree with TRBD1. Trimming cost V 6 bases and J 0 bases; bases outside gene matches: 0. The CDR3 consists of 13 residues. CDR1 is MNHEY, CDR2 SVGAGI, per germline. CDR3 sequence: CASRTGVNTEAFF. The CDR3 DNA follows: TGTGCCAGCAGGACAGGGGTGAACACTGAAGCTTTCTTT.

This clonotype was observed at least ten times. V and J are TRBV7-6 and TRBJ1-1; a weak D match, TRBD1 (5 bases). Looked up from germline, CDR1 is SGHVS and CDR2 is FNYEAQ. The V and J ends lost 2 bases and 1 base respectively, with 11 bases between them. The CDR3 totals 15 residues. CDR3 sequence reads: CASSLQGNGNTEAFF. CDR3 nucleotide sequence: TGTGCCAGCAGCTTACAGGGTAATGGGAACACTGAAGCTTTCTTT.

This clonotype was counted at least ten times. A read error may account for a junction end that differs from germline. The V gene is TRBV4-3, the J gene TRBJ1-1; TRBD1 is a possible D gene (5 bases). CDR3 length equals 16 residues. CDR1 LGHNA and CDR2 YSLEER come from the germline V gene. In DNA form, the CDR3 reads TGTGCCAGCAGCCAAGATAGGGGTCCCGACGGCGCTGAAGCTTTCTTT. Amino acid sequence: CASSQDRGPDGAEAFF.

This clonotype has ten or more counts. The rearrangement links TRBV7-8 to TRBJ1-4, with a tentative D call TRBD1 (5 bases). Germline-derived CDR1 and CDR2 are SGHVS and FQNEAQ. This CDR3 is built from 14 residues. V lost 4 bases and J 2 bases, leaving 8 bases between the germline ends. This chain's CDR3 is CASSYRLTNEKLFF. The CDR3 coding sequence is TGTGCCAGCAGCTACAGGTTGACTAATGAAAAACTGTTTTTT.

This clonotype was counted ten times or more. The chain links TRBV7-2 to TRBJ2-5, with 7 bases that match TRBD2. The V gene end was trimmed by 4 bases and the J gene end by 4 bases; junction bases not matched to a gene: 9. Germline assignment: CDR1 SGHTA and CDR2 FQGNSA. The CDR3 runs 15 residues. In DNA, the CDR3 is TGTGCCAGCAGCTACGCCGGGGGGAAGGGAGAGACCCAGTACTTC. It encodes CASSYAGGKGETQYF.

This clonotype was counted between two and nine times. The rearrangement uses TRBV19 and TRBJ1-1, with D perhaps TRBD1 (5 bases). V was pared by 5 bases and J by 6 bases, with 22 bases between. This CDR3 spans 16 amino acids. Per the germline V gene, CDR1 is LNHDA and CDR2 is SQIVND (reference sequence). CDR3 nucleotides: TGTGCCAGTAGTCCTACCCGACGGGGCCTGCGGGCTGAAGCTTTCTTT. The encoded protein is CASSPTRRGLRAEAFF.

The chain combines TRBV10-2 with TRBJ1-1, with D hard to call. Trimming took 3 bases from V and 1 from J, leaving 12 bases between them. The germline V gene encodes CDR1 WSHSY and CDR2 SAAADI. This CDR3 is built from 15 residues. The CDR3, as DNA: TGCGCCAGCAGTGACGGTTTGTGGGGGAACACTGAAGCTTTCTTT. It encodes CASSDGLWGNTEAFF.

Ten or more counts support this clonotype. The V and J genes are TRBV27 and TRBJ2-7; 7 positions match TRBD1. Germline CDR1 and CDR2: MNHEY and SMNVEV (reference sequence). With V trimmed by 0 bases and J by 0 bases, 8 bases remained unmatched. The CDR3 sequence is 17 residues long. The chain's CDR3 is CASSLSIVGTASYEQYF. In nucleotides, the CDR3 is TGTGCCAGCAGTTTATCAATAGTAGGGACAGCCTCCTACGAGCAGTACTTC.

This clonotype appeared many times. CDR3 amino acids: CASSLIGIEKLFF. CDR3 nucleotide sequence: TGTGCCAGCAGTTTAATAGGGATTGAAAAACTGTTTTTT. The chain couples TRBV12-3 or TRBV12-4 to TRBJ1-4; the D is unclear. Trimming took off 2 bases at V and 7 bases at J, with 8 bases between the two ends. The CDR3 runs 13 residues.

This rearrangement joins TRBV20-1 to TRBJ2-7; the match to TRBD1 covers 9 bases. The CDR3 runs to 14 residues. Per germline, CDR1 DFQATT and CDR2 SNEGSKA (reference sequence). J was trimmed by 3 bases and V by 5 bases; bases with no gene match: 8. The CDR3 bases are TGCAGTGCTCTTCGACAGGGGGAAGGCTACGAGCAGTACTTC. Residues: CSALRQGEGYEQYF.

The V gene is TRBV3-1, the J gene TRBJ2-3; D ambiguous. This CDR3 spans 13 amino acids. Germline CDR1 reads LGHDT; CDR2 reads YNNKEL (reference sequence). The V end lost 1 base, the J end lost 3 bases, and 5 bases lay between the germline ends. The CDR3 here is CASSQGGTDTQYF. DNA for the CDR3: TGTGCCAGCAGCCAAGGGGGAACAGATACGCAGTATTTT.

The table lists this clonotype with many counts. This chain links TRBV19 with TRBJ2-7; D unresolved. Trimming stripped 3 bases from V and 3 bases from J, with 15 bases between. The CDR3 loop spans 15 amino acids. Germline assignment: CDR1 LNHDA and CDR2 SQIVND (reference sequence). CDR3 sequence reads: CASSISAGEFYEQYF. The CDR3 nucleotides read TGTGCCAGTAGTATCTCGGCAGGCGAATTCTACGAGCAGTACTTC.

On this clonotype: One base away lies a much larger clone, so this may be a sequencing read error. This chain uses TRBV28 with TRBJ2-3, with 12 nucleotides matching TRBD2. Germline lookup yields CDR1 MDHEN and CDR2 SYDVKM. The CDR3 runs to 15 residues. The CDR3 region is CASGLMGLAGDTQYF. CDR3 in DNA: TGTGCCAGCGGTTTGATGGGACTAGCGGGAGATACGCAGTATTTT. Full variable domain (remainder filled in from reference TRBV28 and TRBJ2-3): DVKVTQSSRYLVKRTGEKVFLECVQDMDHENMFWYRQDPGLGLRLIYFSYDVKMKEKGDIPEGYSVSREKKERFSLILESASTNQTSMYLCASGLMGLAGDTQYFGPGTRLTVL.

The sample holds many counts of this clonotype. The CDR3 coding sequence is TGCAGTGCTATCCGGGGGCCTGCCTCCTACAATGAGCAGTTCTTC. Translation: CSAIRGPASYNEQFF. This chain links TRBV20-1 with TRBJ2-1, with D perhaps TRBD1 or TRBD2 (6 bases each). CDR3 size: 15 residues. V lost 4 bases and J 0 bases, leaving 13 bases between the germline ends. Germline assignment: CDR1 DFQATT and CDR2 SNEGSKA (reference sequence).

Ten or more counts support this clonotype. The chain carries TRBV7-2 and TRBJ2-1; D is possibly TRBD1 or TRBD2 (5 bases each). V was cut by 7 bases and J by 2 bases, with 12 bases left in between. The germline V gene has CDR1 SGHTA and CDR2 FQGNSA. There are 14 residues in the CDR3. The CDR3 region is CASTDGTAYNEQFF. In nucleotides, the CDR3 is TGTGCCAGCACGGACGGGACGGCCTACAATGAGCAGTTCTTC.

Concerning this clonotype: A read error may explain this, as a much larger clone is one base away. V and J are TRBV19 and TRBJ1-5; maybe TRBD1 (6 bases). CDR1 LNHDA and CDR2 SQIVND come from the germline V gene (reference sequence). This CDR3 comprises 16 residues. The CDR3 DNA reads TGTGCCTGTAGTGAATTGCAGGGGACGAGCAATCAGCCCCAGCATTTT. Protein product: CACSELQGTSNQPQHF.